The clone carrying this T cell receptor beta chain came up a few times. The antigen is unknown. The data originate from a study of naive and memory T cell subsets. Sample treatment: skin biopsy from PPD injection site in Mantoux-positive individual. An oligonucleotide containing a UMI was ligated to the 3' end of TCR cDNA. Skin biopsies came from PPD injection sites in Mantoux-positive individuals. Reverse transcription used DNase-treated unsorted total RNA, aiming for 1 to 1000 ng. Study conclusions and caveats: More TCRs at tuberculin sites were read as hypersensitivity T cell infiltration.

Amplification of ligated cDNA took four PCR rounds with SP2 and nested alpha and beta constant primers. Blood and skin TCR RNA was reverse transcribed with alpha and beta constant primers. Via MiXCR, TCRdb re-called the UMI-ligation and nested PCR reads, giving one row per CDR3 protein. The data contain more than 20,000 distinct CDR3 sequences, roughly 6% of them singletons. Germline CDR1 is KGHSH and CDR2 is LQKENI. This CDR3 spans 16 amino acids. Trimming removed 0 bases from V and 7 bases from J, with 18 bases in between. The clonotype originates from an adult in good health. V usage is TRBV18 and J usage is TRBJ1-1, with D possibly being TRBD1 (5 bases). The sample in question was skin, obtained from a tuberculin skin test site. As DNA, the CDR3 is TGTGCCAGCTCACCACCGGTAGCAGGCCGGGGCGGTGAAGCTTTCTTT. Amino acids: CASSPPVAGRGGEAFF.